Given below is one TCR beta chain in context. This sample is drawn from a study of beta chain features in type 1 diabetes. The V end lost 6 bases, the J end lost 4 bases, and 18 bases lay between the germline ends. The CDR3 consists of 15 residues. CDR1 and CDR2 (germline): SGHVS, FQNEAQ. The sequenced template was cDNA made from the entire isolated RNA. Data came from immunoSEQ multiplex PCR; TCRdb stores just in-frame clones and leaves some out. The table has 300,000 to 350,000 clones, around 8% seen once. V gene TRBV7-8 combines with J gene TRBJ2-5; D ambiguous. Sequencing was carried out using central memory CD4+ T cells from blood. This sequence originates from a woman under 30 in good health. CDR3 protein: CASSRPVGLRETQYF. The CDR3 DNA is TGTGCCAGCAGTAGACCAGTGGGATTGCGAGAGACCCAGTACTTC.